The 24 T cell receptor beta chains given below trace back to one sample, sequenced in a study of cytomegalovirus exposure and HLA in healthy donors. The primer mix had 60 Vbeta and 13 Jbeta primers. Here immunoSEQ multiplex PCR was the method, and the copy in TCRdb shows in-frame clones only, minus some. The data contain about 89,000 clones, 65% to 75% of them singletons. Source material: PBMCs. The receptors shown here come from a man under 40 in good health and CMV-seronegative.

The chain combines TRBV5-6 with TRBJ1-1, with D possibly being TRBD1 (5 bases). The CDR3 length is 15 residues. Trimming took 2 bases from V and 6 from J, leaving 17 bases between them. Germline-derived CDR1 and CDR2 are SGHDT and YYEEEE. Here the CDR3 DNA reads TGTGCCAGCAGCTTTAGGGGCGCGGGACTCGCTGAAGCTTTCTTT. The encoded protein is CASSFRGAGLAEAFF.

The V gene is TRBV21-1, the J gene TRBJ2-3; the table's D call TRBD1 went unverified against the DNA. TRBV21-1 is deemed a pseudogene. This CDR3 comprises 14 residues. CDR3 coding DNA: TGTGCCAGCACTAGGACAGGGGGCACAGATACGCAGTATTTT. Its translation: CASTRTGGTDTQYF.

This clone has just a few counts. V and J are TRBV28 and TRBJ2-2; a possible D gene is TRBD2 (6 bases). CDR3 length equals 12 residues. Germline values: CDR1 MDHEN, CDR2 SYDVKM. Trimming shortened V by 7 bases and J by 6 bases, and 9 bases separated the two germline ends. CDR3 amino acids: CASMGLSGELFF. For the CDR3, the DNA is TGTGCCAGCATGGGACTTTCCGGGGAGCTGTTTTTT. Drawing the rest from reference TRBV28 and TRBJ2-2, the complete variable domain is DVKVTQSSRYLVKRTGEKVFLECVQDMDHENMFWYRQDPGLGLRLIYFSYDVKMKEKGDIPEGYSVSREKKERFSLILESASTNQTSMYLCASMGLSGELFFGEGSRLTVL.

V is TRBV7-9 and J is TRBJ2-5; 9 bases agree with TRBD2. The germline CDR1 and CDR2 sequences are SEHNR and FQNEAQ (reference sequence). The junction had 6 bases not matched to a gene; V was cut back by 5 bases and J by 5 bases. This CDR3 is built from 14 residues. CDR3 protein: CASSEGLAVETQYF. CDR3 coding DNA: TGTGCCAGCAGCGAGGGACTAGCAGTGGAGACCCAGTACTTC. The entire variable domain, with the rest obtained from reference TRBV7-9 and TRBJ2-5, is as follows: DTGVSQNPRHKITKRGQNVTFRCDPISEHNRLYWYRQTLGQGPEFLTYFQNEAQLEKSRLLSDRFSAERPKGSFSTLEIQRTEQGDSAMYLCASSEGLAVETQYFGPGTRLLVL.

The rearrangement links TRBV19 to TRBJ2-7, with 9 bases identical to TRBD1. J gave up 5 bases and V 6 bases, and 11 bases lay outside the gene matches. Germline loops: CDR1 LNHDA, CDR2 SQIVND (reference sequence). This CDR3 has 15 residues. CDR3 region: CASRTPGDRADEQYF. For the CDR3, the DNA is TGTGCCAGTAGGACCCCCGGGGACAGGGCCGACGAGCAGTACTTC.

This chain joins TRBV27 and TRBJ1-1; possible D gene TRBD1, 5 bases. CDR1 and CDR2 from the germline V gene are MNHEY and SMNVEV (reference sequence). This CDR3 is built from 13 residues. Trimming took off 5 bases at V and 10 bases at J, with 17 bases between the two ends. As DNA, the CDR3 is TGTGCCAGCAGTACTGGGGGGTTTGGGGGAGCTTTCTTT. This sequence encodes CASSTGGFGGAFF.

Here the CDR3 reads CASSQDRGNEQFF. CDR3 in DNA: TGTGCCAGCAGCCAGGACAGGGGAAATGAGCAGTTCTTC. V and J are TRBV16 and TRBJ2-1, with 9 bases that match TRBD1. This CDR3 is built from 13 residues. Germline CDR1 KGHSY, CDR2 FQNENV. After removal of 3 bases from V and 7 bases from J, the junction contained 1 base not matched to a gene.

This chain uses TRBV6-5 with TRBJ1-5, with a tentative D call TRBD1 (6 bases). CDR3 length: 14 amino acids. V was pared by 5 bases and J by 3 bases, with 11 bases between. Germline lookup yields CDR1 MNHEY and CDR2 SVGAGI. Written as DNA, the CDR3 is TGTGCCAGCAGTCCCGGACAGAACAATCAGCCCCAGCATTTT. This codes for CASSPGQNNQPQHF.

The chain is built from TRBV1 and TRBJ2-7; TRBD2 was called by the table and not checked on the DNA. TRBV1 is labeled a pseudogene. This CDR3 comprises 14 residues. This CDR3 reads CTSSPRDFPYEQYF. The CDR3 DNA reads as TGCACCAGCAGCCCCCGGGACTTCCCCTACGAGCAGTACTTC.

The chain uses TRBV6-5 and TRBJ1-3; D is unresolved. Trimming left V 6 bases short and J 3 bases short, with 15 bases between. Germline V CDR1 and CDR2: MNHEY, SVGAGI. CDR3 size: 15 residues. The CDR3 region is CASSPFLGSGNTIYF. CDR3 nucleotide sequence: TGTGCCAGCAGCCCATTCTTGGGGAGTGGAAACACCATATATTTT.

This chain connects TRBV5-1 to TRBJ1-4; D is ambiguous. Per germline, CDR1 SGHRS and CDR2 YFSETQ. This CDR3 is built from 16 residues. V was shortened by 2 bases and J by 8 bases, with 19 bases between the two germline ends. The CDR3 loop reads CASSFPLNSAEEKLFF. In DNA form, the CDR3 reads TGCGCCAGCAGCTTCCCTCTCAACAGTGCTGAAGAAAAACTGTTTTTT.

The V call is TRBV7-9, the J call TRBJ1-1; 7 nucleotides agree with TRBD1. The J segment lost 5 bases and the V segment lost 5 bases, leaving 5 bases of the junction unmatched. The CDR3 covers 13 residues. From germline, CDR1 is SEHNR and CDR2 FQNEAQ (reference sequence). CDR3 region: CASSTTGRTEAFF. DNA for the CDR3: TGTGCCAGCAGCACGACAGGGCGGACTGAAGCTTTCTTT.

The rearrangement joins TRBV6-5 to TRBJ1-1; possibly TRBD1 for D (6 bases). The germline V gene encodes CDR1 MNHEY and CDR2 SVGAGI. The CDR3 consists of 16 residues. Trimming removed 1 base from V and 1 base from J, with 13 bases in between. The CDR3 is CASSYLGDNSNTEAFF. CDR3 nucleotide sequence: TGTGCCAGCAGTTACTTGGGGGACAACTCGAACACTGAAGCTTTCTTT.

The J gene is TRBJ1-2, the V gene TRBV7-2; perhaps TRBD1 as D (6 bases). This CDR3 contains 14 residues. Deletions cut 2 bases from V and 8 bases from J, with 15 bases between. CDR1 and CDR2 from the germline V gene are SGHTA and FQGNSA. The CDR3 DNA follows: TGTGCCAGCAGCTTATCCCGGGACACCGTGGGCTACACCTTC. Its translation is CASSLSRDTVGYTF.

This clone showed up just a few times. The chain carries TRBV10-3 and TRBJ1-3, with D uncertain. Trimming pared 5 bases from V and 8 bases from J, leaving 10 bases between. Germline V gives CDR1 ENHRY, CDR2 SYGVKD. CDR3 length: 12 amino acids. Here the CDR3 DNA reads TGTGCCATCAGTCGATCGGAGGACACCATATATTTT. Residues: CAISRSEDTIYF.

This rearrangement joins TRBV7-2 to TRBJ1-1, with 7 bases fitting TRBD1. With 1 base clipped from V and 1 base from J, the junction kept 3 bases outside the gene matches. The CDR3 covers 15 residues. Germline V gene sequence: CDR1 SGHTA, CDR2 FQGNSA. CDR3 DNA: TGTGCCAGCAGCTTAGAGTACAGGGGGAACACTGAAGCTTTCTTT. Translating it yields CASSLEYRGNTEAFF.

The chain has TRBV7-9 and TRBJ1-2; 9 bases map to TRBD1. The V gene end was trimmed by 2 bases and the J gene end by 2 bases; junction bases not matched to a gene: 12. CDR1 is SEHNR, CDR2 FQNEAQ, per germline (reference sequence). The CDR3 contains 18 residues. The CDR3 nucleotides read TGTGCCAGCAGCTTATACGGGGCCGGGACAGGGACCAACTATGGCTACACCTTC. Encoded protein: CASSLYGAGTGTNYGYTF.

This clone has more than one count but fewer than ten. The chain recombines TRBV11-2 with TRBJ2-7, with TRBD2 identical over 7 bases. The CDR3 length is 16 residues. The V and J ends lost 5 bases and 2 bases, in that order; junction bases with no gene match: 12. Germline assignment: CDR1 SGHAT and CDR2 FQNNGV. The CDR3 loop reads CASSGVWRGITYEQYF. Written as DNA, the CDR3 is TGTGCCAGCAGCGGGGTTTGGCGGGGGATCACCTACGAGCAGTACTTC.

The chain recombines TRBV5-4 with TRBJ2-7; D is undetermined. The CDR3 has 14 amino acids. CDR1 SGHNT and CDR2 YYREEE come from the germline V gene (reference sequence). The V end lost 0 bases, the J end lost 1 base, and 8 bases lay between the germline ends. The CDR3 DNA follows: TGTGCCAGCAGCTTGGGAACAGATTCCTACGAGCAGTACTTC. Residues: CASSLGTDSYEQYF.

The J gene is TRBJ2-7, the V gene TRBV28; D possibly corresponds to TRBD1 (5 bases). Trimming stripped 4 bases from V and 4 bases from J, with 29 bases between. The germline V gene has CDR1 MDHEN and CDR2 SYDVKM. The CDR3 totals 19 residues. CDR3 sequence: CASSYDGGALRSYQYEQYF. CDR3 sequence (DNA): TGTGCCAGCAGTTACGACGGTGGGGCCTTGCGGTCATATCAATACGAGCAGTACTTC.

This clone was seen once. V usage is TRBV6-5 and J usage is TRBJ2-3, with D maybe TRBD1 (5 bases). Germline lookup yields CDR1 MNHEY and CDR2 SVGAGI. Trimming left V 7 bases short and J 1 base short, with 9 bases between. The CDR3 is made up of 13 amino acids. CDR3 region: CASTQTGTDTQYF. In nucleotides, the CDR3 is TGTGCCAGCACCCAGACAGGCACAGATACGCAGTATTTT.

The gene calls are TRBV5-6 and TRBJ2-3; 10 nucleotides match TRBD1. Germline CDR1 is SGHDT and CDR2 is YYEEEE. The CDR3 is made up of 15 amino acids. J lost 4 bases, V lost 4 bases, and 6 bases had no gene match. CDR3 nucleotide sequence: TGTGCCAGCAGCGGGACAGGGGATGAGCCAGATACGCAGTATTTT. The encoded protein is CASSGTGDEPDTQYF.

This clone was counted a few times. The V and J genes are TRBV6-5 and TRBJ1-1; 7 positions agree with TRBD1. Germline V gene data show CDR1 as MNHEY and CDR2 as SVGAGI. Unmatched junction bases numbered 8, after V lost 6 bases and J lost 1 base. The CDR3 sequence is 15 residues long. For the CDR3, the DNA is TGTGCCAGCAGAAGGGACAGCGCTGCGAACACTGAAGCTTTCTTT. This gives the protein CASRRDSAANTEAFF.

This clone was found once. The CDR3 region is CATSRAKGLAAYNEQFF. Written as DNA, the CDR3 is TGTGCCACCAGCAGAGCTAAGGGACTAGCGGCTTACAATGAGCAGTTCTTC. The rearrangement links TRBV15 to TRBJ2-1; 11 positions agree with TRBD2. V was clipped by 1 base and J by 4 bases; unmatched bases: 6. The CDR3 is 17 residues long. Germline CDR1 reads LNHNV; CDR2 reads YYDKDF (reference sequence).